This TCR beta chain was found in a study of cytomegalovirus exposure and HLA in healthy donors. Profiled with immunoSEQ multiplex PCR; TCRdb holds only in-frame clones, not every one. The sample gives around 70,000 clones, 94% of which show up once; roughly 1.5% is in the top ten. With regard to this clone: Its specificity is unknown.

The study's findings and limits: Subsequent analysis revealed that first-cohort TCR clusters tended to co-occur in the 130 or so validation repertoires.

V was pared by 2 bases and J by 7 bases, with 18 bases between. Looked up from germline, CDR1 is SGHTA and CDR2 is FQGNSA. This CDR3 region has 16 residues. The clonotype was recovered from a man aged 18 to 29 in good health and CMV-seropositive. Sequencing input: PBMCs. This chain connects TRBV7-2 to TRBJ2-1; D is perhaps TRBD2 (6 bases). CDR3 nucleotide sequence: TGTGCCAGCAGCTTAAACGGGGCGGGACCCGGGAATGAGCAGTTCTTC. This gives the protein CASSLNGAGPGNEQFF.